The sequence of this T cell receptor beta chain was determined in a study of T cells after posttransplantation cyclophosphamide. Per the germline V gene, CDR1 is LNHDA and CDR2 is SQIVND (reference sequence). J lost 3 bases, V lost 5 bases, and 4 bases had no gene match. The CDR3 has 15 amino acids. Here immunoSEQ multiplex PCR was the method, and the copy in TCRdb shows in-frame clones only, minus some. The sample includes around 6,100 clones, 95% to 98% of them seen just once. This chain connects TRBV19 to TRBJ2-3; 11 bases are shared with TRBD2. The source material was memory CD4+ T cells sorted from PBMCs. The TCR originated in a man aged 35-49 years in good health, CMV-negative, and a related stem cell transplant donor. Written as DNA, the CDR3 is TGTGCCAGTAGTTATACTAGCGGGAGAACAGATACGCAGTATTTT. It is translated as CASSYTSGRTDTQYF.